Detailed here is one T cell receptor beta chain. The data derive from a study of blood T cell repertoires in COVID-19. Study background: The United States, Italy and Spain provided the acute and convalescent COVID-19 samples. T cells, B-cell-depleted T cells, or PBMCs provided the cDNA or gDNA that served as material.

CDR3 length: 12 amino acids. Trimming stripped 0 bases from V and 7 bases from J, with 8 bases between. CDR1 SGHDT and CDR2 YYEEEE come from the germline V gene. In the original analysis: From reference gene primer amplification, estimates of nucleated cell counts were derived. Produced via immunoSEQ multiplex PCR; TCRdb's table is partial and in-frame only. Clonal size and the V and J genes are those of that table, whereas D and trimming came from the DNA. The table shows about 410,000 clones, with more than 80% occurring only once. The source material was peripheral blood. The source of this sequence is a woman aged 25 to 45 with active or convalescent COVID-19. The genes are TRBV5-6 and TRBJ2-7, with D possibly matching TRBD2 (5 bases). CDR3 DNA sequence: TGTGCCAGCAGCTTGGCCTGGGAGGAGCAGTACTTC. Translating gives CASSLAWEEQYF.